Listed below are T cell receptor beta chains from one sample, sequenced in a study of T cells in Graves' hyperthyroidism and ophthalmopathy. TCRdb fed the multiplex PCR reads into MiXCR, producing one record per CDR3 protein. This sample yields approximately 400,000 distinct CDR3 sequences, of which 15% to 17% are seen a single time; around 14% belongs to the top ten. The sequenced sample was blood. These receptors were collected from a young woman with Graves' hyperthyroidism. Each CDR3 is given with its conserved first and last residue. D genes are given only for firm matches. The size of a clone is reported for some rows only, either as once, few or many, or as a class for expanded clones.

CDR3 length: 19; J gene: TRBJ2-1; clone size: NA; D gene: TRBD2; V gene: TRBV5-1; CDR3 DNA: TGCGCCAGCAGCTCGGGACTAGCGGGGGGGCTCGGCCTAAAGGATGAGCAGTTCTTC; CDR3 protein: CASSSGLAGGLGLKDEQFF
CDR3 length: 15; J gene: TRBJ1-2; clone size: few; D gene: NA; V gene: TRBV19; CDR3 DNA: TGTGCCAGTAGAACAACCCAAGGGGCTAACTATGGCTACACCTTC; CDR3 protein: CASRTTQGANYGYTF
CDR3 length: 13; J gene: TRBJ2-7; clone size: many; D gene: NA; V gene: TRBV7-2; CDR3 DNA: TGTGCCAGCAGCTTTAAGGGGGGCGCGGAGCAGTACTTC; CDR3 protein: CASSFKGGAEQYF
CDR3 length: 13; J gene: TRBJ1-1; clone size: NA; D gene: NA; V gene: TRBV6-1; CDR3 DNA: TGTGCCAGCAGTAAGGGAGTGAACACTGAAGCTTTCTTT; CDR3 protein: CASSKGVNTEAFF
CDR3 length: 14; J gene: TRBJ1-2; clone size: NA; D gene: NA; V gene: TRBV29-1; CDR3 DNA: TGCAGCGTTGAAGGGGGGGGGGACGACTATGGCTACACCTTC; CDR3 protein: CSVEGGGDDYGYTF
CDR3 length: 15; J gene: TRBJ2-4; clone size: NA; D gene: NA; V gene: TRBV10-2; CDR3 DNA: TGCGCCAGCAGAGCGACAGGCCGTAGCAAAAACATTCAGTACTTC; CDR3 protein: CASRATGRSKNIQYF
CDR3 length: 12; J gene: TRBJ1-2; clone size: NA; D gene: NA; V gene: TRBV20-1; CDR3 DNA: TGCAGTGCTAGAAAAGGTGTGGATGGCTACACCTTC; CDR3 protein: CSARKGVDGYTF
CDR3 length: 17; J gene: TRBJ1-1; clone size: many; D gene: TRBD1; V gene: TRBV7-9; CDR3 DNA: TGTGCCAGCAGCTTAGGGGCAGGGGGCAGGGCGAACACTGAAGCTTTCTTT; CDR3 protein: CASSLGAGGRANTEAFF
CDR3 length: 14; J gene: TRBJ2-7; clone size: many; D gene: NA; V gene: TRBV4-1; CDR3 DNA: TGCGCCAGCAGGTCGACTAGGATCGGTTACGAGCAGTACTTC; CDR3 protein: CASRSTRIGYEQYF
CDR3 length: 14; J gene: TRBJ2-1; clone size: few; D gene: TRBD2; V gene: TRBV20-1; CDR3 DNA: TGCAGTTCCAAATCTAGCGGGGTCTACAATGAGCAGTTCTTC; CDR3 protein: CSSKSSGVYNEQFF
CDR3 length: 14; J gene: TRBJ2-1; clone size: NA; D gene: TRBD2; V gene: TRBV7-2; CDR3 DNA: TGTGCCAGCAGCTTACGGGGGGGCCCAGGCGAGCAGTTCTTC; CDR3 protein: CASSLRGGPGEQFF
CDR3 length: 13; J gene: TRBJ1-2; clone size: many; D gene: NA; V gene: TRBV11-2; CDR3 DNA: TGTGCCAGCAGCTTAGACGACAACTATGGCTACACCTTC; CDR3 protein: CASSLDDNYGYTF
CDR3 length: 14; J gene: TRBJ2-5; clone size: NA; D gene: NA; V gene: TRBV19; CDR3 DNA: TGTGCCAGTAGTACCGGTCCCAGCGCGGAGACCCAGTACTTC; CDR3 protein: CASSTGPSAETQYF
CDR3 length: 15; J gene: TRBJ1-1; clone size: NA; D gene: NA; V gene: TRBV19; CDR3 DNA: TGTGCCAGTATACACTACACCGGAGGGGGCACTGAAGCTTTCTTT; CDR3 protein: CASIHYTGGGTEAFF
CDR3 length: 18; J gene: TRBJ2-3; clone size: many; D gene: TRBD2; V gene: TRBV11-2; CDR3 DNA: TGTGCCAGCAGCTTCCCCAGAACTAGCGGGGGGAACACAGATACGCAGTATTTT; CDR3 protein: CASSFPRTSGGNTDTQYF
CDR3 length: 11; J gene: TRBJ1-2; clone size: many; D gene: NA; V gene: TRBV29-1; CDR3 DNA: TGCAGCGTTGCTTTTGGGAATGGCTACACCTTC; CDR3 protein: CSVAFGNGYTF
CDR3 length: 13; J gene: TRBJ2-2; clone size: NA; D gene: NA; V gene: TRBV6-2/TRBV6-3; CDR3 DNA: TGTGCCAGCAGGGGGACTGTGGCCGGGGAGCTGTTTTTT; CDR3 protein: CASRGTVAGELFF
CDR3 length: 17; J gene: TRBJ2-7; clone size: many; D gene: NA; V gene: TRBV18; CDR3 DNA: TGTGCCAGCTCACTCCTTCCCCTCGGGGTCCAAGTCTACGAGCAGTACTTC; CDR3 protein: CASSLLPLGVQVYEQYF
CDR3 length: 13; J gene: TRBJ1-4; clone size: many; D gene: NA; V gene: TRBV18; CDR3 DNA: TGTGCCAGCTCGATCGCAACTAATGAAAAACTGTTTTTT; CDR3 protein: CASSIATNEKLFF
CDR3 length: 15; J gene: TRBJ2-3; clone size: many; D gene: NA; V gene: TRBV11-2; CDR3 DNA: TGTGCCAGCAGCTTAAATGGCGGGATGGCAGATACGCAGTATTTT; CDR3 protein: CASSLNGGMADTQYF
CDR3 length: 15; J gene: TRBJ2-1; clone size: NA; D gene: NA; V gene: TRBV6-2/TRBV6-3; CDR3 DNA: TGTGCCAGCAGCTCAGCGCGGTCCTCCTACAATGAGCAGTTCTTC; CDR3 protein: CASSSARSSYNEQFF
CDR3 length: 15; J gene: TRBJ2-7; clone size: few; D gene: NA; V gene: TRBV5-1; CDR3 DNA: TGCGCCAGCAGCTCAGGGCGCCTCAACTCCTACGAGCAGTACTTC; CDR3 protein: CASSSGRLNSYEQYF
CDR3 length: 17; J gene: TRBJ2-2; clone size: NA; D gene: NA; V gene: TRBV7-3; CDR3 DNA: TGTGCCAGGTGGGGCAGGGCCGGACTGAGGAACACCGGGGAGCTGTTTTTT; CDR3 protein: CARWGRAGLRNTGELFF
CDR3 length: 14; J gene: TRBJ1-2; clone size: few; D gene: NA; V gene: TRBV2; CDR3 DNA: TGTGCCAGCAGCCCGGATGGGGGGGACTATGGCTACACCTTC; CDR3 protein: CASSPDGGDYGYTF
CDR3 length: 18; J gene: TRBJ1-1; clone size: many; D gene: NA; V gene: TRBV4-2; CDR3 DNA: TGTGCCAGCAGCCAAGATTTGGTCTCGGGGGGGTTGAACACTGAAGCTTTCTTT; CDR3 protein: CASSQDLVSGGLNTEAFF
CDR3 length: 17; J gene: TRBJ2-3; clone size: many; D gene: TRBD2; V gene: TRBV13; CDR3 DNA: TGTGCCAGCAGACCCTCTCTAGCGGGGGGGCGGATAGATACGCAGTATTTT; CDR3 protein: CASRPSLAGGRIDTQYF
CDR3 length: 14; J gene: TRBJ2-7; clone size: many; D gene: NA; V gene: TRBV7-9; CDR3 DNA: TGTGCCAGCAGCTTAGAGGGACGGGGATACGAGCAGTACTTC; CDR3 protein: CASSLEGRGYEQYF
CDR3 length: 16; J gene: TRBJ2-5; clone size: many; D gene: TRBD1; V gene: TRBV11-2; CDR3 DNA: TGTGCCAGCAGCTCCACGCCGCGGGACAGGGAAGAGACCCAGTACTTC; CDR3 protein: CASSSTPRDREETQYF
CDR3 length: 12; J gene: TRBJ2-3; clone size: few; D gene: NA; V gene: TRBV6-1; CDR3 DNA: TGTGCCAGCAGTGGGATCGGGACGTCGCAGTATTTT; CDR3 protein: CASSGIGTSQYF
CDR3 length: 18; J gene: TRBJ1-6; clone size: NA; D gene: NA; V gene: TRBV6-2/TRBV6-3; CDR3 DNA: TGTGCCAGCAGTTACGAACTTATAAGACGAGACATCCTTTCACCCCTCCACTTT; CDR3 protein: CASSYELIRRDILSPLHF
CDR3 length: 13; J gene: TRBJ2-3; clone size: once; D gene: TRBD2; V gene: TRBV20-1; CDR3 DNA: TGCAGTCGACTAGCGGGGGGCGCAGATACGCAGTATTTT; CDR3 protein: CSRLAGGADTQYF
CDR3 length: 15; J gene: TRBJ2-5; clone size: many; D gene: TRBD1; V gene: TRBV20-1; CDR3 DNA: TGCAGTGCTAGAGATAGTGCCAGGGGGCAAGAGACCCAGTACTTC; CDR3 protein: CSARDSARGQETQYF
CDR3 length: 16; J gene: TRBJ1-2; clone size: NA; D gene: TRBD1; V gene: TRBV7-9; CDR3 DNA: TGTGCCAGCAGCTTAGTTTCCGGGACAGGGGGCTTCGGCTACACCTTC; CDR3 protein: CASSLVSGTGGFGYTF
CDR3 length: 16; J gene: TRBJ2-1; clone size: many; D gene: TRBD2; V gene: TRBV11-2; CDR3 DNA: TGTGCCAGCAGCCCGGGACTAGCGGGATTCGTCAATGAGCAGTTCTTC; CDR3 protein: CASSPGLAGFVNEQFF
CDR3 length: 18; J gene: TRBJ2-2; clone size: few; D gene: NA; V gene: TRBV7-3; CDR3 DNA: TGTGCCAGCAGCTTAAGGTCCCGACAGGACCCCGGGTCCGGGGAGCTGTTTTTT; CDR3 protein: CASSLRSRQDPGSGELFF
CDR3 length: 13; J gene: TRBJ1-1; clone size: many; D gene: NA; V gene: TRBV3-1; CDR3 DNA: TGTGCCAGCAGCCATGACCGGGGGGGGAGGGCTTTCTTT; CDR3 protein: CASSHDRGGRAFF
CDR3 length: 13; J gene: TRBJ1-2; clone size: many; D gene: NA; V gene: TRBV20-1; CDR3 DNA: TGCAGTGCTAGCACCGACAGTAAGAGAGGCTACACCTTC; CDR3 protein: CSASTDSKRGYTF
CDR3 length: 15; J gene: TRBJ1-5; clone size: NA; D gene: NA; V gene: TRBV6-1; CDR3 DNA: TGTGCCAGCAGTCCCCTGGACACAATGAATCAGCCCCAGCATTTT; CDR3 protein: CASSPLDTMNQPQHF
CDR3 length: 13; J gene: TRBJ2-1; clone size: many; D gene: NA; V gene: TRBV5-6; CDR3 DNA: TGTGCCAGCAGCTTGGACAGGGCAGGTGAGCAGTTCTTC; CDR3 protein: CASSLDRAGEQFF
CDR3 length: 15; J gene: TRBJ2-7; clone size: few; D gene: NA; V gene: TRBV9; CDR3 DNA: TGTGCCAGCAGCCCTAATTCCGGGCCATCCTACGAGCAGTACTTC; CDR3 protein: CASSPNSGPSYEQYF
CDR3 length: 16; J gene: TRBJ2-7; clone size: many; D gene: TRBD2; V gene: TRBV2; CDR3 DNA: TGTGCCAGCAGTGTGCGGGCTAGCGGGCGATTTTACGAGCAGTACTTC; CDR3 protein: CASSVRASGRFYEQYF
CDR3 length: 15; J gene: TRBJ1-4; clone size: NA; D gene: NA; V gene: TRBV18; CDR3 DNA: TGTGCCAGCTCACGATACCTTCGGGAGAGTGAAAAACTGTTTTTT; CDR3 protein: CASSRYLRESEKLFF
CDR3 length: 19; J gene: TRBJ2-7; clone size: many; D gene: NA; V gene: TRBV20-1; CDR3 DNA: TGCAGTGCTAGGGCCGCGGGGCAGGCCGATTCTAAGGGTCCCTACGAGCAGTACTTC; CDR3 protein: CSARAAGQADSKGPYEQYF
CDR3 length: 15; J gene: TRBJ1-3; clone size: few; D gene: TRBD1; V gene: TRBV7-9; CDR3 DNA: TGTGCCAGCAGCTTGCCCAGGGGGACCCCAGACACCATATATTTT; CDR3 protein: CASSLPRGTPDTIYF
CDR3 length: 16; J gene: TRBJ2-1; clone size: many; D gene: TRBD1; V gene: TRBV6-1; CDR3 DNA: TGTGCCAGCAGTGCGGGGACAGGGGGCTCCTACAATGAGCAGTTCTTC; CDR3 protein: CASSAGTGGSYNEQFF
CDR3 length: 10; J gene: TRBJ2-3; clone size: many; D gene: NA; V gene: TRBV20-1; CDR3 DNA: TGCAGTGCTAGCCCAGATACGCAGTATTTT; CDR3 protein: CSASPDTQYF